Reported below is one TCR beta chain. The CDR3 is 15 amino acids. Trimming removed 0 bases at V and 5 bases at J, with 12 bases between. The V gene's germline CDR1 is LGHDT and CDR2 YNNKEL (reference sequence). These data are taken from a study of blood T cell repertoires in COVID-19. Background on the study: Collection of acute and convalescent COVID-19 samples took place in the United States, Italy and Spain.

Clones were read by immunoSEQ multiplex PCR, and TCRdb kept only the in-frame ones, dropping some. Altogether about 210,000 clones are present, about 88% being singletons, with the ten largest covering around 3.1%. This TCR was recovered from a man in his 60s with acute or convalescent COVID-19. Sample: peripheral blood. This chain connects TRBV3-1 (or the pseudogene TRBV3-2) to TRBJ2-3; the D gene is possibly TRBD2 (6 bases). CDR3 region: CASSQDTVAVDTQYF. The CDR3 DNA is TGTGCCAGCAGCCAAGATACGGTAGCGGTAGATACGCAGTATTTT.